The clone carrying this T cell receptor beta chain was observed a few times. The antigen is not known. The sample belongs to a study of cytomegalovirus exposure and HLA in healthy donors. Study results and limitations: CMV serostatus was the sole immune exposure information available. Among TCR beta chains of equal frequency, HLA-associated ones were more clonally expanded in a later analysis.

V lost 5 bases and J lost 0; bases outside the gene matches: 3. The germline V gene has CDR1 MGHDK and CDR2 SYGVNS. This CDR3 has 15 amino acids. Both 60 Vbeta primers and 13 Jbeta primers went into the PCR. As processed by the authors: A later analysis tallied some 84 million unique TCR beta chains, 8.5 million to 11 million of them shared. Only in-frame clones appear in the TCRdb table, and some are missing; sequencing was by immunoSEQ multiplex PCR. V, J and clone size are those of that table, while D and trimming were read from the DNA. The data contain about 100,000 clones, roughly 80% of them seen just once; the ten biggest clones take up 0.76%.

The sample taken for sequencing was PBMCs. This TCR was recovered from an older woman in good health and CMV-seronegative. The chain combines TRBV25-1 with TRBJ2-1, with 8 bases matching TRBD2. This CDR3 is CASSWAGGSYNEQFF. For the CDR3, the DNA is TGTGCCAGCAGTTGGGCGGGGGGCTCCTACAATGAGCAGTTCTTC.